The present entry profiles one T cell receptor (beta chain) with its context. The TCR beta CDR3 regions underwent amplification using RNA transcripts as the source. HTBI primers drove first-round RT-PCR of the TCR CDR3. From the multiplex PCR reads, TCRdb called clonotypes with MiXCR, one entry per CDR3 protein. The table shows some 690,000 distinct CDR3 sequences, with about 18% occurring only once. The CDR3 has 11 residues. Germline values: CDR1 MDHEN, CDR2 SYDVKM. This entry belongs to a study of T cells in Graves' hyperthyroidism and ophthalmopathy. The sequenced sample was blood. This sequence joins TRBV28 and TRBJ2-1; D gene unclear. TRBJ2-7 explains the end of the DNA better; the J call may be wrong. The receptor was derived from a man aged 50 or older with Graves' hyperthyroidism. The CDR3 DNA reads as TGTGCCAGCGAGACCTACAATGAGCAGTACTTC. Amino acid sequence: CASETYNEQYF.